Below, one T cell receptor beta chain is given with its context. Its antigen is as yet unknown. Each TCR library consumed 3,000 to 4,500 ng of total RNA. UMIs were attached via template switching, each with a 6-nucleotide sample barcode. TCRdb reprocessed the 5' RACE reads; each CDR3 protein has one entry and no DNA is given. This table holds about 300,000 distinct CDR3 sequences. The CDR3 is made up of 15 amino acids. Per germline, CDR1 MGHDK and CDR2 SYGVNS. This sample was taken from a study of monozygotic twins with inflammatory bowel disease. Broader study findings: Subtypes among T cells remained indistinguishable.

V gene TRBV25-1 combines with J gene TRBJ2-6; lacking DNA, the TRBD1 call made by TCRdb goes unchecked. The sequenced sample consisted of blood. The receptor was isolated from a human donor with ulcerative colitis or Crohn's disease, or a healthy co-twin of an affected twin (not recorded which). The CDR3 spells CASSVTGAGANVLTF. Variable domain in full (rest from reference TRBV25-1 and TRBJ2-6): EADIYQTPRYLVIGTGKKITLECSQTMGHDKMYWYQQDPGMELHLIHYSYGVNSTEKGDLSSESTVSRIRTEHFPLTLESARPSHTSQYLCASSVTGAGANVLTFGAGSRLTVL.